Below, one T cell receptor (beta chain) is given with its context. The antigen is not known. This sample is part of a study of identical twins. The study's findings and limits: For monozygotic twins, models underestimated out-of-frame TCR alpha sharing. Insertions were reduced in abundant cord blood beta clonotypes but not in memory repertoires.

Unmatched junction bases numbered 8, after V lost 7 bases and J lost 8 bases. Germline lookup yields CDR1 SQVTM and CDR2 ANQGSEA. This CDR3 is built from 13 residues. Each CDR3 protein is one row after TCRdb ran MiXCR on the 5' RACE reads. The table records about 1.7 million distinct CDR3 sequences, about 32% of them present only once. This chain links TRBV29-1 with TRBJ1-4, with TRBD1 matching 9 bases. The TCR was taken from a newborn girl in good health. Input material: cord blood. The CDR3 bases are TGCAGCGCCTCCGGGACAGGGCACGAAAAACTGTTTTTT. This sequence encodes CSASGTGHEKLFF.